The clone carrying this TCR beta chain came up a few times. What it binds is unknown. These data come from a study of T cells after yellow fever vaccination. Study-level background: With SMART-Seq v4 Ultra Low Input, the fractions containing low cell numbers were prepared. Study conclusions and caveats: Clonotypes found in both CD4 and CD8 compartments made up a small share. On re-exposure, the response was weaker but peaked faster, at day 5 versus 15.

Germline CDR1 is LNHDA and CDR2 is SQIVND (reference sequence). This CDR3 spans 16 amino acids. V dropped 5 bases and J dropped 1 base, with 16 bases sitting between them. TCRdb reprocessed the 5' RACE reads with MiXCR, giving one entry per CDR3 protein. The profile shows some 670,000 distinct CDR3 sequences, 9% to 15% of them singletons. The clonotype comes from a man aged 30-40 years who received the YFV17D yellow fever vaccine. The chain combines TRBV19 with TRBJ2-3; perhaps TRBD1 as D (6 bases). The source material was PBMCs, sampled on the day of the yellow fever booster vaccination. The CDR3 coding sequence is TGTGCCAGTAGTGCCTCACCGGGACACCGCACAGATACGCAGTATTTT. It codes for CASSASPGHRTDTQYF.